Presented here are 12 T cell receptor beta chains from one specimen sequenced in a study of cytomegalovirus exposure and HLA in healthy donors (dated by TCRdb to 2016 to 2017). The library was made by the immunoSEQ multiplex PCR assay. The multiplex PCR relied on a mix of 60 forward primers for TCR Vbeta segments and 13 reverse primers for TCR Jbeta segments. TCRdb obtained this table from immuneACCESS and retained in-frame rearrangements with V and J assigned. These tables miss some clones; where compared with another copy, unresolved V genes account for less than half of the shortfall, and the remainder is unexplained. The sample table contains under 300,000 clones; only one count was recorded for around 81% of them. The ten top clones hold under 8% of the sample. The sequencing input was PBMCs. These receptors originate from a woman aged 55 to 70 in good health and CMV-seropositive.

J is TRBJ1-4 and V is TRBV6-5; D is ambiguous. CDR3 size: 13 residues. Germline V gene data show CDR1 as MNHEY and CDR2 as SVGAGI. The V gene lost 3 bases and the J gene lost 7 bases, with 9 bases spanning the gap. The CDR3 region has the DNA TGTGCCAGCAGTTATGCACTACGTGAAAAACTGTTTTTT. Amino acid sequence: CASSYALREKLFF.

The chain employs TRBV7-6 and TRBJ2-3, with 8 positions matching TRBD2. This CDR3 has 16 residues. Trimming cost V 1 base and J 0 bases; bases outside gene matches: 3. Germline-derived CDR1 and CDR2 are SGHVS and FNYEAQ. The DNA of the CDR3 is TGTGCCAGCAGCTTAGAGTCGGGAGGGAGCACAGATACGCAGTATTTT. Encoded protein: CASSLESGGSTDTQYF. The full variable domain, rest sourced from reference TRBV7-6 and TRBJ2-3, is GAGVSQSPRYKVTKRGQDVALRCDPISGHVSLYWYRQALGQGPEFLTYFNYEAQQDKSGLPNDRFSAERPEGSISTLTIQRTEQRDSAMYRCASSLESGGSTDTQYFGPGTRLTVL.

J is TRBJ2-2 and V is TRBV10-3, with D perhaps matching TRBD2 (6 bases). The V end lost 2 bases, the J end lost 7 bases, and 14 bases lay between the germline ends. CDR3 length equals 15 residues. Germline V CDR1 and CDR2: ENHRY, SYGVKD. The CDR3 coding sequence is TGTGCCATCAGTGAGGCCGGGAGTACGGGCGGGGAGCTGTTTTTT. Protein sequence: CAISEAGSTGGELFF.

The chain joins TRBV4-1 to TRBJ1-5, with D hard to call. Per germline, CDR1 MGHRA and CDR2 YSYEKL. Trimming left V 1 base short and J 5 bases short, with 12 bases between. CDR3 length equals 15 residues. CDR3 amino acids: CASSQGNWRDQPQHF. DNA for the CDR3: TGCGCCAGCAGCCAAGGTAACTGGAGGGATCAGCCCCAGCATTTT.

This sequence joins TRBV5-1 and TRBJ1-1, with TRBD1 identical over 8 bases. The CDR3 extends over 16 amino acids. Trimming at V came to 4 bases and at J to 0 bases, leaving 8 bases not matched to a gene. Germline lookup yields CDR1 SGHRS and CDR2 YFSETQ. CDR3 DNA sequence: TGCGCCAGCAGCGCAGACAGGGGCCACATGAACACTGAAGCTTTCTTT. This codes for CASSADRGHMNTEAFF.

The J gene is TRBJ1-5, the V gene TRBV29-1; TRBD1 might be the D (5 bases). This CDR3 has 13 amino acids. Germline V gene sequence: CDR1 SQVTM, CDR2 ANQGSEA. Trimming shortened V by 4 bases and J by 6 bases, and 13 bases separated the two germline ends. The CDR3 spells CSVVGDASQPQHF. CDR3 nucleotide sequence: TGCAGCGTTGTAGGGGATGCATCTCAGCCCCAGCATTTT.

The chain links TRBV5-4 to TRBJ2-7, with 12 bases fitting TRBD2. Trimming at V came to 4 bases and at J to 3 bases, leaving 2 bases not matched to a gene. Germline V gene sequence: CDR1 SGHNT, CDR2 YYREEE (reference sequence). This CDR3 spans 14 amino acids. The CDR3 DNA is TGTGCCAGCAGCGTGGGACTAGCGGGCTACGAGCAGTACTTC. Its protein product is CASSVGLAGYEQYF.

V usage is TRBV10-2 and J usage is TRBJ2-5; TRBD1 might be the D (5 bases). The CDR3 consists of 11 residues. V was pared by 7 bases and J by 13 bases, with 16 bases between. Germline CDR1 reads WSHSY; CDR2 reads SAAADI. CDR3 in DNA: TGCGCCAGCAAATGGGAAAGGGGTGTGTACTTC. Residues: CASKWERGVYF.

The chain links TRBV5-1 to TRBJ1-1; 9 nucleotides agree with TRBD1. Germline V gene lookup returns CDR1 SGHRS and CDR2 YFSETQ. The CDR3 extends over 16 amino acids. The V gene end was trimmed by 2 bases and the J gene end by 1 base; junction bases not matched to a gene: 6. CDR3 nucleotide sequence: TGCGCCAGCAGCTTCACCAACAGGGGGCGGAACACTGAAGCTTTCTTT. As protein: CASSFTNRGRNTEAFF.

With regard to this clone: The sample contains more than one DNA sequence encoding this CDR3. The chain is built from TRBV5-1 and TRBJ2-7; D gene unclear. The CDR3 extends over 11 amino acids. V lost 3 bases to trimming and J lost 4 bases, with 5 bases between them. Germline assignment: CDR1 SGHRS and CDR2 YFSETQ. CDR3 residues: CASSSAYEQYF. Written as DNA, the CDR3 is TGCGCCAGCAGCTCTGCGTACGAGCAGTACTTC.

The chain combines TRBV28 with TRBJ1-4; 8 bases match TRBD1. Unmatched junction bases numbered 12, after V lost 4 bases and J lost 8 bases. In germline, CDR1 is MDHEN, CDR2 SYDVKM. The CDR3 loop spans 16 amino acids. CDR3 DNA sequence: TGTGCCAGCAGTTCCTCCGACAGGGGACGGAGGGAAAAACTGTTTTTT. This codes for CASSSSDRGRREKLFF.

The chain is built from TRBV5-1 and TRBJ1-2; TRBD1 matches at 8 bases. The germline gives CDR1 SGHRS, CDR2 YFSETQ. The V and J ends lost 4 bases and 0 bases, in that order; junction bases with no gene match: 2. The CDR3 contains 14 residues. CDR3 sequence reads: CASSRTGSNYGYTF. The CDR3 DNA sequence: TGCGCCAGCAGCCGGACAGGGTCTAACTATGGCTACACCTTC.